A selection of T cell receptor beta chains follows, all from one sample in a study of shared clonotypes between healthy human individuals. Profiled with immunoSEQ multiplex PCR; TCRdb holds only in-frame clones, not every one. The sample includes roughly 2.2 million clones, approximately 93% of them seen just once. Material for sequencing was naive CD4+ T cells from PBMCs. These receptors all come from a man aged 18 to 29 in good health. Some clones in this sample may be carry-over from other donors' samples. CDR3s leave out the opening cysteine and the closing phenylalanine or tryptophan. Each record gives: CDR3 protein, V gene, J gene.

ASSLGQGVQQY	TRBV5-1	TRBJ2-7
ASSPRGQVTYEQY	TRBV5-1	TRBJ2-7
ASSTQGGEQY	TRBV18	TRBJ2-7
SVERRAGDNEQF	TRBV29-1	TRBJ2-1
AWELAPGANVLT	TRBV30	TRBJ2-6
ASSYRQGWYEQY	TRBV5-1	TRBJ2-7
ASSWDRSYGYT	TRBV7-2	TRBJ1-2
SVRKSGTGSYEQY	TRBV29-1	TRBJ2-7
ASSFGRGAGSTEAF	TRBV5-4	TRBJ1-1
ASSSRPTPGDEQF	TRBV27	TRBJ2-1
ASSSLAGGRNEQY	TRBV27	TRBJ2-7
ASSELYREQF	TRBV25-1	TRBJ2-1
ASSIERTANQPQH	TRBV19	TRBJ1-5
ASSLDPGTGGDTQY	TRBV11-2	TRBJ2-3
ASSEQGNYGYT	TRBV2	TRBJ1-2
ARTLEGHFSYEQY	TRBV6-4	TRBJ2-7
ASSPGGTGNTIY	TRBV6-6	TRBJ1-3
ASSSPTSGTGEQY	TRBV5-1	TRBJ2-7